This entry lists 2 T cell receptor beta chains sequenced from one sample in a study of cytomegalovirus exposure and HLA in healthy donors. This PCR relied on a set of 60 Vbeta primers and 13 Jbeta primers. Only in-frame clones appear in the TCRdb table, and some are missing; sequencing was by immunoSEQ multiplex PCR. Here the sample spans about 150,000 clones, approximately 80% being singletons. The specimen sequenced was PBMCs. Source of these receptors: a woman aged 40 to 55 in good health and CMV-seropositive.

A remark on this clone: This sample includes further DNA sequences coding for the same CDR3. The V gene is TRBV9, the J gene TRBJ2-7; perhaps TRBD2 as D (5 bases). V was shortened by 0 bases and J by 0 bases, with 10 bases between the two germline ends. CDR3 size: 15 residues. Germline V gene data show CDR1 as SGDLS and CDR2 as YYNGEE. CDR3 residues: CASSVADSSSYEQYF. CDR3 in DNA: TGTGCCAGCAGCGTAGCGGACTCTAGCTCCTACGAGCAGTACTTC.

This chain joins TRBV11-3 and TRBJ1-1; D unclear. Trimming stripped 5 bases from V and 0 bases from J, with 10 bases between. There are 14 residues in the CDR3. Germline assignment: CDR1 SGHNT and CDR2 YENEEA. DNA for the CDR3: TGTGCCAGCAGCCCATACAAGATGAACACTGAAGCTTTCTTT. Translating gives CASSPYKMNTEAFF.